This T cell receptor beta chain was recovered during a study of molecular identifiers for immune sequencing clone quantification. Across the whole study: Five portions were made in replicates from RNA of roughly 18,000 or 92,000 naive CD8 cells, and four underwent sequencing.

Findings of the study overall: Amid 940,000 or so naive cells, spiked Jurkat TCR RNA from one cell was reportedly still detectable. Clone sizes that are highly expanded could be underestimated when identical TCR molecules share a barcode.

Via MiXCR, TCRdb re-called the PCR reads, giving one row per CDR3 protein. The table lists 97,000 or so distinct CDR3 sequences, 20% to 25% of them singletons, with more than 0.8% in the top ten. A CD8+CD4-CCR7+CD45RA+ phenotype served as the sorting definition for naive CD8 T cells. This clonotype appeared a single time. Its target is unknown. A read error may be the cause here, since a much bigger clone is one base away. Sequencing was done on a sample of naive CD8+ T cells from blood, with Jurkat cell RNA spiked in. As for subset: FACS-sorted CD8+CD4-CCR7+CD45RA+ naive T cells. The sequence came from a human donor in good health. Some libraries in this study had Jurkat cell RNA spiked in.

The CDR3 reads CASSWDYREGAQYF. DNA for the CDR3: TGTGCCAGCAGCTGGGACTACCGTGAGGGGGCCCAGTACTTC. J is TRBJ2-5 and V is TRBV12-3 or TRBV12-4; D possibly corresponds to TRBD2 (7 bases). Trimming took 6 bases from V and 9 from J, leaving 20 bases between them. The CDR3 consists of 14 residues.